The 3 T cell receptor beta chains below all came from one sample that was sequenced in a study of shared T cell receptors in the human thymus. Sequencing used immunoSEQ multiplex PCR; TCRdb keeps in-frame clones, though not all of them. The sample has over 450,000 clones, 78% seen once; the top ten hold 0.013%. These data also featured in a second study, about human thymus T cells.

The sample was thymocytes. The source of these receptors is a boy under two years old with a congenital heart defect.

V and J are TRBV4-3 and TRBJ1-5; tentative D call: TRBD1 (6 bases). The CDR3 is made up of 21 amino acids. Germline CDR1 is LGHNA and CDR2 is YSLEER. Trimming took off 3 bases at V and 0 bases at J, with 27 bases between the two ends. CDR3: CASSHERPGTSPGYSNQPQHF. The CDR3 DNA reads TGCGCCAGCAGCCACGAAAGACCCGGGACATCCCCGGGGTATAGCAATCAGCCCCAGCATTTT.

V gene TRBV5-6 combines with J gene TRBJ2-3; 9 nucleotides agree with TRBD2. The CDR3 runs 16 residues. Germline values: CDR1 SGHDT, CDR2 YYEEEE. The junction had 13 bases not matched to a gene; V was cut back by 4 bases and J by 7 bases. This chain's CDR3 is CASSPRRREGANTQYF. CDR3 nucleotide sequence: TGTGCCAGCAGCCCCCGACGGCGGGAGGGGGCGAATACGCAGTATTTT.

CDR3 amino acids: CASSRTGALYNEQFF. The DNA for the CDR3 is TGCGCCAGCAGCAGGACAGGGGCCCTCTACAATGAGCAGTTCTTC. J is TRBJ2-1 and V is TRBV5-1, with TRBD1 matching 9 bases. Germline assignment: CDR1 SGHRS and CDR2 YFSETQ. This CDR3 is built from 15 residues. V lost 4 bases, J lost 3 bases, and 5 bases stayed unmatched.